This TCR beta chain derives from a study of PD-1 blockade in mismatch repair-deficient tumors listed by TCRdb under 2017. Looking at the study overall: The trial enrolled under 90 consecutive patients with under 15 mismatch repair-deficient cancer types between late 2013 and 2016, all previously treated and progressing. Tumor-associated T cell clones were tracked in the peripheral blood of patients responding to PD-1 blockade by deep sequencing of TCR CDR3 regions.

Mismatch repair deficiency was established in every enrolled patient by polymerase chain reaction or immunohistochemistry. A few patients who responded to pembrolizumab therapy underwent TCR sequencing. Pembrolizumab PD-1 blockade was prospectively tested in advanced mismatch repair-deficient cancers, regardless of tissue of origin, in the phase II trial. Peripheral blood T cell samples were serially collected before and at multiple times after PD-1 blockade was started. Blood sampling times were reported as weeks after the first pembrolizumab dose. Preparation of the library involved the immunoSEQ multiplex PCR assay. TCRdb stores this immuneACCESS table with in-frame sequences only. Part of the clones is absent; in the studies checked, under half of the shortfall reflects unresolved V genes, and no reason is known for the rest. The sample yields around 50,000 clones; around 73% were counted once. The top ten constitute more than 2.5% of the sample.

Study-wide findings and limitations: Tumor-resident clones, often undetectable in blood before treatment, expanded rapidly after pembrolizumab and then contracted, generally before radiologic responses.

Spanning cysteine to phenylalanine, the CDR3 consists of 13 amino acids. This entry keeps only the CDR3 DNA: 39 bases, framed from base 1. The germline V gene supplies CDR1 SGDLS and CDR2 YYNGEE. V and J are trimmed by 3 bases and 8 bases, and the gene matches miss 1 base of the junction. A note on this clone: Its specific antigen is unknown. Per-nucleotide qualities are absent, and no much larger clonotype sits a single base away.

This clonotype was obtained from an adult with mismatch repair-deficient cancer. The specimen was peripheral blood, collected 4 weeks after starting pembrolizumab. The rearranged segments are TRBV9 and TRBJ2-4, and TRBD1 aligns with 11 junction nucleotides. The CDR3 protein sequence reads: CASSAGQGDIQYF. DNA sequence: TGTGCCAGCAGCGCGGGACAGGGGGACATTCAGTACTTC.